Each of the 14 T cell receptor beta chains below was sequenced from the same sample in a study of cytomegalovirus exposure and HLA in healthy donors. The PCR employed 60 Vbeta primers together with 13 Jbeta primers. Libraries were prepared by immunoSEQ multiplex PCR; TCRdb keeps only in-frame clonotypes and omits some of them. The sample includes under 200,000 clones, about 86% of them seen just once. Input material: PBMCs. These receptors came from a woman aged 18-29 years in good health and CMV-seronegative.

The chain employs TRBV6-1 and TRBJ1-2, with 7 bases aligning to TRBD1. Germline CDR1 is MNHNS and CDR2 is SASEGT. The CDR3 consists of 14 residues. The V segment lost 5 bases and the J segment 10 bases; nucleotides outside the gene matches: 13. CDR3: CASSPGGQAIDYTF. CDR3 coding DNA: TGTGCCAGCAGTCCAGGGGGGCAGGCTATCGACTACACCTTC.

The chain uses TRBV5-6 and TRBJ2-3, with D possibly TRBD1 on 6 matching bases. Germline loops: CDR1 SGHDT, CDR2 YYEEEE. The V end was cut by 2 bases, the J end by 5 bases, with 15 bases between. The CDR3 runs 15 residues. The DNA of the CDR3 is TGTGCCAGCAGCTTACAGGGAAATTTAAAAGATACGCAGTATTTT. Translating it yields CASSLQGNLKDTQYF.

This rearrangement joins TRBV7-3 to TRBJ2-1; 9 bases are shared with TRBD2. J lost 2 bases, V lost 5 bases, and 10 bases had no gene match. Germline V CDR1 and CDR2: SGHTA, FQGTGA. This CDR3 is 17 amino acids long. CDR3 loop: CASSPRGAGGPYNEQFF. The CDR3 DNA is TGTGCCAGCAGCCCCCGGGGAGCGGGAGGTCCCTACAATGAGCAGTTCTTC. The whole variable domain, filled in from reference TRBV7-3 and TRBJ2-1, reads GAGVSQTPSNKVTEKGKYVELRCDPISGHTALYWYRQSLGQGPEFLIYFQGTGAADDSGLPNDRFFAVRPEGSVSTLKIQRTERGDSAVYLCASSPRGAGGPYNEQFFGPGTRLTVL.

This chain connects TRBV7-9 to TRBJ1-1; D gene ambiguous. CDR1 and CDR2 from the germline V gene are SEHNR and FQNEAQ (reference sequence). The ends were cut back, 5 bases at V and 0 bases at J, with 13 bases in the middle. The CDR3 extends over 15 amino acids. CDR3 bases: TGTGCCAGCAGCCCACGTGGCCGCATGAACACTGAAGCTTTCTTT. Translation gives CASSPRGRMNTEAFF.

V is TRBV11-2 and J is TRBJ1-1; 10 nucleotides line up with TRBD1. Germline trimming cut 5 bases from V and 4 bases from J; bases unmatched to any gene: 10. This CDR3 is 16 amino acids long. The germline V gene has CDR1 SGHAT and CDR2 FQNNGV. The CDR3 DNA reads TGTGCCAGCAGCAGACAGGGGGCTAGGCGAGGCACTGAAGCTTTCTTT. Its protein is CASSRQGARRGTEAFF.

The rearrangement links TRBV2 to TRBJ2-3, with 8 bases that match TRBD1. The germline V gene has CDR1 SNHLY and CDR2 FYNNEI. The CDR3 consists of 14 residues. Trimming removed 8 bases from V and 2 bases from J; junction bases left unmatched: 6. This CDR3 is CASQGQGVTDTQYF. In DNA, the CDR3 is TGTGCCAGCCAAGGACAGGGAGTCACAGATACGCAGTATTTT.

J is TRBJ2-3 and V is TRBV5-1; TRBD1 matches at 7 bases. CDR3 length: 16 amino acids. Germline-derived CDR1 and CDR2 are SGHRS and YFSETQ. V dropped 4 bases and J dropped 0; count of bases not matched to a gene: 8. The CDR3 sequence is CASSPDRPPSTDTQYF. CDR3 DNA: TGCGCCAGCAGCCCGGACAGGCCCCCTAGCACAGATACGCAGTATTTT. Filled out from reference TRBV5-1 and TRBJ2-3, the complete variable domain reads KAGVTQTPRYLIKTRGQQVTLSCSPISGHRSVSWYQQTPGQGLQFLFEYFSETQRNKGNFPGRFSGRQFSNSRSEMNVSTLELGDSALYLCASSPDRPPSTDTQYFGPGTRLTVL.

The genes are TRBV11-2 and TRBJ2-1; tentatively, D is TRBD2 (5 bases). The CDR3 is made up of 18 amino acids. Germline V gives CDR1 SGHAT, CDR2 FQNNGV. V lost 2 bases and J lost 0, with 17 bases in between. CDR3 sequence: CASSLRYPAESSYNEQFF. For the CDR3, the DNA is TGTGCCAGCAGCTTAAGGTATCCAGCGGAAAGCTCCTACAATGAGCAGTTCTTC.

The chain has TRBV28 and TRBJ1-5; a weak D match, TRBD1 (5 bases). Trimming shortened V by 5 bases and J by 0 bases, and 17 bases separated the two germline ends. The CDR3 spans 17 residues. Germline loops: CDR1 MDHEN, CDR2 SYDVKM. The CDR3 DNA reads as TGTGCCAGCAGTCCAAAGACCGCGACAGATAGCAATCAGCCCCAGCATTTT. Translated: CASSPKTATDSNQPQHF. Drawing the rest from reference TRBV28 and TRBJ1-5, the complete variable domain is DVKVTQSSRYLVKRTGEKVFLECVQDMDHENMFWYRQDPGLGLRLIYFSYDVKMKEKGDIPEGYSVSREKKERFSLILESASTNQTSMYLCASSPKTATDSNQPQHFGDGTRLSIL.

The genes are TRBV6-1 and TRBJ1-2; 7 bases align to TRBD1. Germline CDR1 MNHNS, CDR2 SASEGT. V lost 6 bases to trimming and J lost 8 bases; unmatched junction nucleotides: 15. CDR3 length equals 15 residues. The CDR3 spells CASSPNEGRGVGYTF. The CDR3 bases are TGTGCCAGCAGCCCAAACGAGGGCAGGGGGGTCGGCTACACCTTC.

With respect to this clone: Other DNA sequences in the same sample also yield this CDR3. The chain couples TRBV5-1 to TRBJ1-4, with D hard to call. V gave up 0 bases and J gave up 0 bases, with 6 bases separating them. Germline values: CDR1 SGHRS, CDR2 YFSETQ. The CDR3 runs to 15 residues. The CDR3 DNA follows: TGCGCCAGCAGCTTGGCGGAGGCAACTAATGAAAAACTGTTTTTT. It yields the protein CASSLAEATNEKLFF.

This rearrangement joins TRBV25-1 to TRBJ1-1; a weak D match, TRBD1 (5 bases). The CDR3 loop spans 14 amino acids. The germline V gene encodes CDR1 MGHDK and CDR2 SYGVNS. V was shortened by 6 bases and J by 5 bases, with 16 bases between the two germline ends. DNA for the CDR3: TGTGCCAGCAGCGCATGGGGGGGTGTTACTGAAGCTTTCTTT. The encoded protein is CASSAWGGVTEAFF. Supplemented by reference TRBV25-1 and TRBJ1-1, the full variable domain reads EADIYQTPRYLVIGTGKKITLECSQTMGHDKMYWYQQDPGMELHLIHYSYGVNSTEKGDLSSESTVSRIRTEHFPLTLESARPSHTSQYLCASSAWGGVTEAFFGQGTRLTVV.

CDR3 sequence (DNA): TGTGCCAGCAGTTTAACAGCGGGAGGGCCCCCTGAGCAGTTCTTC. Translating it yields CASSLTAGGPPEQFF. This chain uses TRBV27 with TRBJ2-1; 10 bases are shared with TRBD2. CDR1 is MNHEY and CDR2 is SMNVEV in the germline V gene (reference sequence). Unmatched junction bases numbered 7, after V lost 2 bases and J lost 9 bases. There are 15 residues in the CDR3.

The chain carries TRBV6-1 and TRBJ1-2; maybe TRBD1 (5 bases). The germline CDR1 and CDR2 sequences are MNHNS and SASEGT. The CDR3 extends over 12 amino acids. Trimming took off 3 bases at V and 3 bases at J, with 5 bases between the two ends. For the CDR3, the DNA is TGTGCCAGCAGTGAGACAGACTATGGCTACACCTTC. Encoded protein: CASSETDYGYTF.